Listed here are 30 T cell receptor beta chains from one sample, sequenced in a study of cytomegalovirus exposure and HLA in healthy donors. Researchers ran the PCR with 60 Vbeta and 13 Jbeta primers. Assay used: immunoSEQ multiplex PCR; TCRdb lists only in-frame clones, some missing. Among 66,000 or so clones, 80% to 90% were seen once, and the ten largest hold roughly 1.6%. Sample: PBMCs. The receptors were sampled from a young man in good health and CMV-seropositive.

The chain couples TRBV7-2 to TRBJ1-2; TRBD1 agrees at 8 bases. V shed 5 bases and J 4 bases; nucleotides not matched to a gene: 9. This CDR3 contains 15 residues. Germline V CDR1 and CDR2: SGHTA, FQGNSA. For the CDR3, the DNA is TGTGCCAGCAGCACCCCCCTTGGACAGGGCTATGGCTACACCTTC. It is translated as CASSTPLGQGYGYTF.

The chain links TRBV4-1 to TRBJ1-6; 7 nucleotides align to TRBD1. The trim removed 1 base at V and 8 bases at J, leaving 14 bases unmatched. CDR3 size: 18 residues. The germline V gene encodes CDR1 MGHRA and CDR2 YSYEKL. CDR3 sequence reads: CASSQVGQVRHGYSPLHF. The CDR3, as DNA: TGCGCCAGCAGCCAAGTAGGACAGGTCCGACACGGCTATTCACCCCTCCACTTT.

The chain is built from TRBV25-1 and TRBJ2-7; 9 bases match TRBD1. This CDR3 has 15 residues. The germline V gene has CDR1 MGHDK and CDR2 SYGVNS. The V and J ends lost 4 bases and 1 base, in that order; junction bases with no gene match: 5. CDR3 protein: CASSGDREASYEQYF. CDR3 nucleotides: TGTGCCAGCAGTGGGGACAGGGAAGCTTCCTACGAGCAGTACTTC.

The chain couples TRBV7-6 to TRBJ2-3; D possibly corresponds to TRBD2 (5 bases). The CDR3 is made up of 12 amino acids. Germline V lookup: CDR1 SGHVS, CDR2 FNYEAQ. Trimming took off 3 bases at V and 8 bases at J, with 9 bases between the two ends. The DNA for the CDR3 is TGTGCCAGCAGCTTTAGCGTTGGTACGCAGTATTTT. This sequence encodes CASSFSVGTQYF.

This chain joins TRBV28 and TRBJ2-2, with TRBD1 as a possible D gene (5 bases). Trimming removed 8 bases at V and 7 bases at J, with 14 bases between. The germline V gene has CDR1 MDHEN and CDR2 SYDVKM. This CDR3 region has 13 residues. The CDR3 nucleotides read TGTGCCAGCCAGGAAGGGGTTGGCGGGGAGCTGTTTTTT. Its translation is CASQEGVGGELFF.

The chain couples TRBV28 to TRBJ2-7; a possible D gene is TRBD2 (6 bases). From germline, CDR1 is MDHEN and CDR2 SYDVKM. Between the trimmed V and J ends, which lost 11 bases and 4 bases, there was a span of 18 bases. The CDR3 totals 13 residues. The chain's CDR3 is CAVNPSAGYEQYF. Written as DNA, the CDR3 is TGTGCCGTCAACCCCTCGGCGGGATACGAGCAGTACTTC.

The chain couples TRBV9 to TRBJ2-7; TRBD2 is a possible D gene (6 bases). V was clipped by 2 bases and J by 5 bases, with 11 bases between them. This CDR3 has 13 amino acids. Germline V gene data show CDR1 as SGDLS and CDR2 as YYNGEE. The CDR3 protein is CASSVGGGHEQYF. CDR3 coding DNA: TGTGCCAGCAGCGTGGGGGGAGGTCACGAGCAGTACTTC.

The V and J genes are TRBV6-5 and TRBJ2-7, with D possibly being TRBD1 (6 bases). The CDR3 covers 13 residues. From germline, CDR1 is MNHEY and CDR2 SVGAGI. CDR3 protein: CATGRGESYEQYF. In DNA form, the CDR3 reads TGTGCAACCGGCAGGGGCGAATCCTACGAGCAGTACTTC.

V usage is TRBV19 and J usage is TRBJ2-3, with 7 nucleotides matching TRBD1. V lost 5 bases and J lost 6; bases outside the gene matches: 2. From germline, CDR1 is LNHDA and CDR2 SQIVND (reference sequence). The CDR3 extends over 12 amino acids. DNA of the CDR3: TGTGCCAGTAGTGTACAGGGGGATACGCAGTATTTT. Translating gives CASSVQGDTQYF.

This chain joins TRBV29-1 and TRBJ1-2; 11 positions agree with TRBD1. Trimming at V came to 6 bases and at J to 0 bases, leaving 3 bases not matched to a gene. Germline V gene data show CDR1 as SQVTM and CDR2 as ANQGSEA. The CDR3 runs to 14 residues. The CDR3 bases are TGCAGCGTGGGGGGACAGGGGGCTAACTATGGCTACACCTTC. Amino acids: CSVGGQGANYGYTF.

The genes are TRBV19 and TRBJ2-7; TRBD1 might be the D (6 bases). Germline CDR1 and CDR2: LNHDA and SQIVND (reference sequence). The CDR3 runs 14 residues. Trimming stripped 3 bases from V and 2 bases from J, with 11 bases between. In DNA form, the CDR3 reads TGTGCCAGTAGTATGTTCCAGGGGACCTACGAGCAGTACTTC. This translates into CASSMFQGTYEQYF.

V usage is TRBV14 and J usage is TRBJ2-7, with D perhaps matching TRBD1 (5 bases). Germline CDR1 and CDR2: SGHDN and FVKESK. This CDR3 is 15 amino acids long. V lost 2 bases to trimming and J lost 6 bases, with 17 bases between them. The CDR3 sequence: CASSQRSGASFEQYF. The CDR3 DNA follows: TGTGCCAGCAGCCAAAGGTCTGGGGCATCGTTCGAGCAGTACTTC. Full variable domain (missing parts from reference TRBV14 and TRBJ2-7): EAGVTQFPSHSVIEKGQTVTLRCDPISGHDNLYWYRRVMGKEIKFLLHFVKESKQDESGMPNNRFLAERTGGTYSTLKVQPAELEDSGVYFCASSQRSGASFEQYFGPGTRLTVT.

The genes are TRBV2 and TRBJ1-3, with D uncertain. With 6 bases removed from V and 0 bases from J, the gap between germline ends came to 12 bases. The germline V gene encodes CDR1 SNHLY and CDR2 FYNNEI. CDR3 length equals 15 residues. DNA for the CDR3: TGTGCCAGCAGGCAGACACCGAGCTCTGGAAACACCATATATTTT. Amino acids: CASRQTPSSGNTIYF.

This chain joins TRBV9 and TRBJ2-7; TRBD2 agrees at 12 bases. The CDR3 has 17 amino acids. Trimming removed 4 bases from V and 5 bases from J; junction bases left unmatched: 13. CDR1 and CDR2 (germline): SGDLS, YYNGEE. The CDR3, as DNA: TGTGCCAGCAGCCCAGGTGGACTAGCGGGAAGGGAGGACGAGCAGTACTTC. Translation gives CASSPGGLAGREDEQYF.

The chain links TRBV27 to TRBJ2-5, with 7 bases identical to TRBD1. The V and J ends lost 3 bases and 4 bases, in that order; junction bases with no gene match: 5. CDR1 is MNHEY and CDR2 is SMNVEV in the germline V gene (reference sequence). The CDR3 extends over 14 amino acids. CDR3 protein: CASSFRGGPETQYF. In DNA form, the CDR3 reads TGTGCCAGCAGTTTTAGAGGGGGCCCAGAGACCCAGTACTTC.

V and J are TRBV6-1 and TRBJ1-1, with D possibly being TRBD1 (6 bases). V shed 11 bases and J shed 1 base, with 20 bases lying between them. CDR1 is MNHNS and CDR2 is SASEGT in the germline V gene. The CDR3 consists of 15 residues. The CDR3 region has the DNA TGTGCCGGCCGACTACTCCGGACAGCGAACACTGAAGCTTTCTTT. Translation gives CAGRLLRTANTEAFF.

The genes are TRBV7-9 and TRBJ2-7; 14 nucleotides align to TRBD2. The CDR3 runs 14 residues. J lost 5 bases, V lost 8 bases, and 5 bases had no gene match. Germline-derived CDR1 and CDR2 are SEHNR and FQNEAQ (reference sequence). Here the CDR3 DNA reads TGTGCCAGCGGGACTAGCGGGAGTAGGGACGAGCAGTACTTC. This sequence encodes CASGTSGSRDEQYF.

This sequence joins TRBV4-2 and TRBJ2-1, with a weak D call TRBD1 (5 bases). The CDR3 spans 15 residues. Germline V gene lookup returns CDR1 LGHNA and CDR2 YNFKEQ. Trimming took 4 bases from V and 5 from J, leaving 15 bases between them. The CDR3 DNA reads TGTGCCAGCAGCCGACATGTGACAGAGAACAATGAGCAGTTCTTC. As protein: CASSRHVTENNEQFF.

The J gene is TRBJ2-1, the V gene TRBV5-6, with TRBD2 identical over 13 bases. Germline trimming cut 2 bases from V and 7 bases from J; bases unmatched to any gene: 6. Looked up from germline, CDR1 is SGHDT and CDR2 is YYEEEE. This CDR3 has 16 residues. The CDR3 here is CASSFLTSGRLNEQFF. The DNA of the CDR3 is TGTGCCAGCAGCTTTCTGACTAGCGGGAGGCTGAATGAGCAGTTCTTC.

The chain couples TRBV30 to TRBJ2-3; perhaps TRBD2 as D (6 bases). The CDR3 runs to 15 residues. Germline CDR1 and CDR2: GTSNPN and SVGIG (reference sequence). V was clipped by 2 bases and J by 0 bases, with 12 bases between them. The DNA of the CDR3 is TGTGCCTGGAGTTTAAGCGGGCCTAGCACAGATACGCAGTATTTT. Residues: CAWSLSGPSTDTQYF.

The chain uses TRBV6-1 and TRBJ2-5, with 11 bases that match TRBD2. CDR1 MNHNS and CDR2 SASEGT come from the germline V gene. The CDR3 spans 15 residues. The junction had 3 bases not matched to a gene; V was cut back by 2 bases and J by 4 bases. In nucleotides, the CDR3 is TGTGCCAGCAGTGAATTAGCGGGAGGGCCAGAGACCCAGTACTTC. Protein sequence: CASSELAGGPETQYF.

This clone was recorded only once. The V gene is TRBV27, the J gene TRBJ1-1; D gene ambiguous. CDR3 size: 13 residues. The germline V and J ends were trimmed by 0 bases and 5 bases, with 7 bases remaining between them. CDR1 MNHEY and CDR2 SMNVEV come from the germline V gene (reference sequence). In DNA form, the CDR3 reads TGTGCCAGCAGTTTATCGGGCGGGACTGAAGCTTTCTTT. Its protein is CASSLSGGTEAFF.

This chain uses TRBV11-2 with TRBJ2-7, with D tentatively TRBD2 (6 bases). Trimming took off 0 bases at V and 2 bases at J, with 20 bases between the two ends. Germline V CDR1 and CDR2: SGHAT, FQNNGV. The CDR3 contains 18 residues. DNA for the CDR3: TGTGCCAGCAGCTTAGATCGGATCCCGGGGACTCCCCCCTACGAGCAGTACTTC. Translating it yields CASSLDRIPGTPPYEQYF.

The chain combines TRBV7-6 with TRBJ2-7, with TRBD1 as a possible D gene (5 bases). V lost 2 bases, J lost 5 bases, and 13 bases lay in between. CDR1 is SGHVS and CDR2 is FNYEAQ in the germline V gene. The CDR3 runs 14 residues. The CDR3 spells CASSLTTGTHEQYF. DNA for the CDR3: TGTGCCAGCAGCTTAACAACAGGTACCCACGAGCAGTACTTC. Using reference TRBV7-6 and TRBJ2-7 for the parts outside the CDR3, the full variable domain is GAGVSQSPRYKVTKRGQDVALRCDPISGHVSLYWYRQALGQGPEFLTYFNYEAQQDKSGLPNDRFSAERPEGSISTLTIQRTEQRDSAMYRCASSLTTGTHEQYFGPGTRLTVT.

The rearrangement links TRBV18 to TRBJ2-1, with TRBD1 matching 8 bases. J was trimmed by 8 bases and V by 2 bases; bases with no gene match: 5. Germline lookup yields CDR1 KGHSH and CDR2 LQKENI. CDR3 length: 14 residues. The CDR3 spells CASSPGQGIDEQFF. The CDR3 nucleotides are TGTGCCAGCTCACCAGGACAGGGTATCGATGAGCAGTTCTTC.

The genes are TRBV1 and TRBJ2-1; the table gives TRBD2 as D, unverified against the DNA. TRBV1 is reported as a pseudogene. This CDR3 is built from 17 residues. The DNA for the CDR3 is TGCACCAGCAGCCTCTGGGGTCGGGGCGGGAGTTACAATGAGCAGTTCTTC. Residues: CTSSLWGRGGSYNEQFF.

This clone appeared once. V gene TRBV7-9 combines with J gene TRBJ1-3, with TRBD1 as a possible D gene (5 bases). The CDR3 consists of 18 residues. Per the germline V gene, CDR1 is SEHNR and CDR2 is FQNEAQ (reference sequence). Trimming removed 1 base at V and 0 bases at J, with 16 bases between. The CDR3 DNA sequence: TGTGCCAGCAGCTTAGGGGGCGACAGCGCCAGCTCTGGAAACACCATATATTTT. Translating gives CASSLGGDSASSGNTIYF.

This clone was counted once. The chain couples TRBV28 to TRBJ1-1; D is possibly TRBD1 (5 bases). From germline, CDR1 is MDHEN and CDR2 SYDVKM. The CDR3 is made up of 12 amino acids. The germline V and J ends were trimmed by 6 bases and 6 bases, with 11 bases remaining between them. The CDR3 loop reads CASRVGGSEAFF. CDR3 DNA sequence: TGTGCCAGCAGGGTCGGGGGGTCTGAAGCTTTCTTT.

V is TRBV9 and J is TRBJ1-2; 7 bases fit TRBD1. The germline gives CDR1 SGDLS, CDR2 YYNGEE. The CDR3 covers 15 residues. J gave up 5 bases and V 1 base, and 8 bases lay outside the gene matches. The CDR3, as DNA: TGTGCCAGCAGCGTATCCGACAGGGTGTGGTATGGCTACACCTTC. It encodes CASSVSDRVWYGYTF. The full variable domain, in which reference TRBV9 and TRBJ1-2 provide the parts outside the CDR3, is DSGVTQTPKHLITATGQRVTLRCSPRSGDLSVYWYQQSLDQGLQFLIQYYNGEERAKGNILERFSAQQFPDLHSELNLSSLELGDSALYFCASSVSDRVWYGYTFGSGTRLTVV.

V and J are TRBV5-1 and TRBJ2-1; the D is unclear. CDR1 and CDR2 (germline): SGHRS, YFSETQ. Trimming removed 2 bases from V and 5 bases from J, with 11 bases in between. There are 14 residues in the CDR3. The chain's CDR3 is CASSFSGSHNEQFF. The CDR3 region has the DNA TGCGCCAGCAGCTTCTCCGGGTCCCACAATGAGCAGTTCTTC.